This T cell receptor beta chain was captured by sequencing in a study of long-term antiretroviral therapy in people with HIV (dated by TCRdb to the early 2020s). Regarding the study in general: The earliest samples were collected about a decade before the 2015 WHO recommendation for immediate ART, when ART was typically delayed until CD4 counts fell. A total of roughly 200 cryopreserved PBMC samples were contributed to the cohort by 30 adults with confirmed HIV infection, with samples collected serially over a mean of approximately six years (range 1-12). Among the 30 to 35 participants with HIV, over nine were female. No cross-contamination during QIAcube processing was seen in test extractions of a monoclonal T-cell line run alongside 30 or so polyclonal samples. This retrospective serial study examined whether starting ART and sustained HIV suppression were associated with changes in the composition and diversity of the TRB repertoire in peripheral blood. Study-wide conclusions, independent of this receptor: Samples dated from about 2003 to 2018, and the ART regimens used may be less effective than current ones. Owing to limited PBMC availability, only the TCR beta chain was sequenced, without alpha chain pairing. At every time point, the repertoire was dominated by expanded TRB clones first identified before ART initiation, although this dominance fluctuated and, in many PLHIV, declined after ART. Because pre-ART samples had limited cell numbers, profiling was done on unsorted PBMC rather than on sorted CD4+ and CD8+ T cells. Starting ART was linked to a significant rise in TRB diversity, yet even after long-term ART the diversity remained significantly lower than in transplant donor controls. HIV repertoires had narrower CDR3 length ranges than controls, and the network structure suggested an antigen-experienced repertoire that shifted only slightly toward naive after ART. Inferences about post-ART repertoire changes were limited because no data were available on ART adherence, viral resistance or therapy changes.

CDR1 and CDR2 are read off the germline V gene as SGHTA and FQGNSA. The CDR3 numbers 15 residues from cysteine through phenylalanine. Of all the DNA, just the CDR3 is kept, 45 bases in frame from base 1. Trimming takes 4 bases from V and 1 base from J, and the germline ends sit 12 bases apart. Sequencing of the TRB variable region was done with the immunoSEQ hsTCRB v3.0 assay at survey level resolution. The target sequencing depth for TRB was roughly 40,000-55,000 T-cell genomes per sample. Pooled TRB libraries were sequenced on an Illumina MiSeq with a v3 150-cycle kit. The source study handled its data this way. Repertoire analysis was run in R within a reproducible Nextflow workflow that covered QC, data transformation and analysis. LymphoSeq2, an R package for AIRR-Seq data exploration, was used to implement custom analyses. After excluding several samples that yielded fewer than 5000 total TRB sequences, approximately 180 HIV repertoires remained for analysis. Among the roughly 200 retained HIV repertoires, 55 to 60 were collected before ART initiation and around 130 after ART initiation. Repertoires were downsampled to 5000 TRB nucleotide sequences, and summary statistics were averaged over 100 downsampling iterations. The analysis kept only TRB sequences whose CDR3 regions were at least seven amino acids long. Diversity was measured with a Shannon entropy-derived clonality score and the Gini coefficient. In the repertoire networks, any two of the top 5000 CDR3 amino acid sequences were linked whenever the two sequences differed by an edit distance of one. For TRB CDR3 amino acid sequences, GLIPH2 was used to predict antigen specificity groups and MHC restriction. To flag known CMV, EBV, HIV or tissue antigen associations, CDR3 amino acid sequences were matched against VDJdb and McPAS-TCR. Pre-ART, post-ART and control groups were compared with Wilcoxon signed-rank tests and Holm-Bonferroni correction. The clones in this table, taken by TCRdb from immuneACCESS, are in-frame only. Not every clone is retained; where verified, under half of the shortfall comes from an unresolved V gene, and the cause of the rest is unknown. The V and J calls and clone size come from that table; D and trimming were worked out from the DNA. The sample data list some 24,000 clones, and around 83% of these were observed just once. Of the sample, about 6% is held by the ten largest clones.

Inclusion was restricted to participants for whom at least one PBMC sample before ART initiation and at least two post-ART samples were available. Every participant with HIV received treatment in the United States of America. Cryopreserved samples of about 1-10 million PBMC were thawed and washed before DNA extraction. At the time of the earliest PBMC sample for each participant with HIV, ages ranged from roughly 20 to 60 years. Per participant, PBMC samples came from 1-4 timepoints prior to ART initiation and 2-8 timepoints following ART initiation, for a median of 7 samples. For every participant, serial HIV viral load, CD4+ T-cell count, ART history and demographic data were obtained. Genomic DNA was extracted from unsorted PBMC with a Qiagen kit on a QIAcube, with processing performed in batches of 12 samples. Concerning this clone itself: The antigen it binds to is not known. It has no much larger one-base neighbor in the sample; base qualities were not kept.

The specimen comprised unsorted PBMCs, sampled 0.7 years before starting antiretroviral therapy. Rearrangement joined TRBV7-2 to TRBJ2-3; no D gene call is confident. This receptor was taken from a man aged 25-40 years with HIV. For the CDR3, the sequence is CASSSLLMGTDTQYF. The DNA sequence is TGTGCCAGCAGCTCCCTACTAATGGGCACAGATACGCAGTATTTT.